Listed below are T cell receptor beta chains from one sample, sequenced in a study of blood T cell repertoires in COVID-19. Profiled with immunoSEQ multiplex PCR; TCRdb holds only in-frame clones, not every one. The sample lists fewer than 250,000 clones; roughly 85% were seen once. Sequencing was carried out using PBMCs or T cells enriched from blood (not recorded which). The receptors here all came from a woman aged 40 to 50 who had been exposed to COVID-19. The CDR3 runs from the conserved cysteine through the conserved F or W. A D gene is named only where the DNA matches it firmly. Expanded clones get a size class; other rows say once, few or many, or leave the size out.

TRBD1,NA,TRBV6-5,TRBJ2-1,CASSKGQGGYNEQFF,TGTGCCAGCAGCAAGGGACAGGGCGGCTACAATGAGCAGTTCTTC
NA,once,TRBV6-5,TRBJ2-5,CASRALQETQYF,TGTGCCAGCAGAGCTCTCCAAGAGACCCAGTACTTC
TRBD2,NA,TRBV10-3,TRBJ2-1,CAISTGGPYNEQFF,TGTGCCATCAGCACGGGGGGGCCTTACAATGAGCAGTTCTTC
NA,NA,TRBV19,TRBJ2-1,CASSILGSGPGNEQFF,TGTGCCAGTAGTATCCTGGGTAGCGGCCCGGGCAATGAGCAGTTCTTC
TRBD1,once,TRBV5-8,TRBJ2-7,CASSFYLSWTGEYEQYF,TGTGCCAGCAGCTTCTACCTTAGTTGGACAGGAGAATACGAGCAGTACTTC
NA,NA,TRBV6-5,TRBJ1-3,CASSYQTGGNTIYF,TGTGCCAGCAGTTACCAAACAGGTGGAAACACCATATATTTT
TRBD1,NA,TRBV19,TRBJ1-4,CASSARGIGKLFF,TGTGCCAGTAGTGCCAGGGGGATTGGAAAACTGTTTTTT
TRBD2,NA,TRBV19,TRBJ2-1,CASSMDSGGAANEQFF,TGTGCCAGTAGTATGGACAGCGGGGGGGCTGCCAATGAGCAGTTCTTC
TRBD2,many,TRBV5-1,TRBJ2-1,CASSFRAGDGNEQFF,TGCGCCAGCAGCTTTCGGGCGGGAGATGGGAATGAGCAGTTCTTC
NA,NA,TRBV5-6,TRBJ1-5,CASSLGATGPEHF,TGTGCCAGCAGCTTGGGGGCCACAGGGCCTGAGCATTTT
NA,NA,TRBV24-1,TRBJ2-3,CATSDSDTDTQYF,TGTGCCACCAGTGATTCAGACACAGATACGCAGTATTTT
NA,once,TRBV19,TRBJ2-3,CASSPSGTDTQYF,TGTGCCAGTAGTCCGTCCGGCACAGATACGCAGTATTTT
NA,NA,TRBV10-3,TRBJ1-3,CAISESTGYRGNTIYF,TGTGCCATCAGTGAGTCAACAGGGTATAGGGGAAACACCATATATTTT
NA,NA,TRBV12-3/TRBV12-4,TRBJ1-2,CASTCGGCYGYTF,TGTGCCAGCACTTGTGGGGGGTGCTATGGCTACACCTTC
TRBD1,few,TRBV5-5,TRBJ1-5,CASSPTGVGQPQHF,TGTGCCAGCAGCCCGACAGGGGTAGGTCAGCCCCAGCATTTT
TRBD1,NA,TRBV30,TRBJ2-7,CAWSGSVRDRFSYEQYF,TGTGCCTGGAGCGGTAGTGTCCGGGACAGATTTTCCTACGAGCAGTACTTC
NA,NA,TRBV5-1,TRBJ2-1,CASDSSDHNEQFF,TGCGCCAGCGACTCTAGCGATCACAATGAGCAGTTCTTC
NA,NA,TRBV6-2/TRBV6-3,TRBJ1-1,CASSYSTTASAFF,TGTGCCAGCAGTTACTCGACTACAGCTAGCGCTTTCTTT
TRBD2,few,TRBV3-1/TRBV3-2,TRBJ2-2,CASSRNGGGTGELFF,TGTGCCAGCAGCCGGAACGGGGGGGGCACCGGGGAGCTGTTTTTT
TRBD2,NA,TRBV4-3,TRBJ2-1,CASSQGLAGDTSEQFF,TGCGCCAGCAGCCAAGGACTAGCGGGGGATACCAGTGAGCAGTTCTTC
NA,NA,TRBV10-3,TRBJ1-1,CAISEWGGSGTEAFF,TGTGCCATCAGTGAGTGGGGAGGGTCGGGGACTGAAGCTTTCTTT
NA,NA,TRBV4-3,TRBJ1-6,CASSDGGQRSPLHF,TGCGCCAGCAGCGACGGGGGGCAGCGTTCACCCCTCCACTTT
TRBD1,NA,TRBV27,TRBJ2-7,CASSFQRQGRHEQYF,TGTGCCAGCAGTTTTCAGAGACAGGGACGACACGAGCAGTACTTC
NA,NA,TRBV11-2,TRBJ1-1,CASRFSQDSEAFF,TGTGCCAGCAGGTTTTCCCAAGACAGCGAAGCTTTCTTT
NA,NA,TRBV11-2,TRBJ2-7,CASSLVTSYEQYF,TGTGCCAGCAGCTTAGTTACCAGCTACGAGCAGTACTTC
TRBD2,NA,TRBV4-1,TRBJ2-5,CASSLVAGVIQETQYF,TGCGCCAGCAGCCTTGTAGCGGGGGTGATCCAAGAGACCCAGTACTTC
TRBD1,NA,TRBV4-1,TRBJ1-2,CASSQGGQGLSNYGYTF,TGCGCCAGCAGCCAAGGGGGACAGGGACTATCTAACTATGGCTACACCTTC
TRBD1,few,TRBV18,TRBJ2-7,CASSPGTGGNYEQYF,TGTGCCAGCTCACCCGGGACAGGGGGAAACTACGAGCAGTACTTC
TRBD2,NA,TRBV3-1/TRBV3-2,TRBJ2-7,CASSWTSGGLSYEQYF,TGTGCCAGCAGCTGGACTAGCGGGGGCCTCTCCTACGAGCAGTACTTC
NA,NA,TRBV5-1,TRBJ2-1,CASQQLLFSGGDSDEQFF,TGCGCCTCCCAGCAATTATTATTCAGTGGTGGGGATAGCGATGAGCAGTTCTTC
TRBD1,NA,TRBV19,TRBJ1-5,CASSIVAGGNQPQHF,TGTGCCAGTAGTATAGTGGCAGGGGGCAACCAGCCCCAGCATTTT
TRBD2,NA,TRBV7-8,TRBJ2-1,CASSLSSGAYNEQFF,TGTGCCAGCAGCTTGTCTAGCGGGGCCTACAATGAGCAGTTCTTC
TRBD1,NA,TRBV9,TRBJ1-6,CASSPRGQWDSPLHF,TGTGCCAGCAGCCCGAGGGGACAGTGGGATTCACCCCTCCACTTT
TRBD2,NA,TRBV5-4,TRBJ2-3,CASSLWRGESTDTQYF,TGTGCCAGCAGCTTGTGGCGGGGGGAGAGCACAGATACGCAGTATTTT
NA,NA,TRBV7-2,TRBJ2-2,CASSLAGTSTGELFF,TGTGCCAGCAGCTTAGCTGGCACCTCCACCGGGGAGCTGTTTTTT
NA,NA,TRBV7-8,TRBJ1-5,CASSLASTASNQPQHF,TGTGCCAGCAGCTTAGCGTCGACAGCCAGCAATCAGCCCCAGCATTTT
TRBD2,NA,TRBV25-1,TRBJ2-5,CASTSSGGSSETQYF,TGTGCCAGCACTTCGAGCGGGGGGTCGAGTGAGACCCAGTACTTC
NA,NA,TRBV28,TRBJ2-7,CATNPGWGGREQYF,TGTGCCACCAACCCCGGCTGGGGGGGCCGGGAGCAGTACTTC
NA,once,TRBV19,TRBJ1-5,CASTPGGRDNQPQHF,TGTGCCAGTACCCCGGGTGGGAGAGACAATCAGCCCCAGCATTTT
NA,NA,TRBV6-2/TRBV6-3,TRBJ1-2,CASSWEYGGYTF,TGTGCCAGCAGTTGGGAGTATGGGGGCTACACCTTC
NA,NA,TRBV5-1,TRBJ1-1,CASSPGGGQANTEAFF,TGCGCCAGCAGCCCCGGCGGGGGCCAAGCCAACACTGAAGCTTTCTTT
TRBD1,NA,TRBV18,TRBJ1-2,CASSYGRTGDYGYTF,TGTGCCAGCTCATACGGGCGGACAGGGGACTATGGCTACACCTTC
NA,few,TRBV7-9,TRBJ1-5,CASSLGNQPQHF,TGTGCCAGCAGCCTTGGCAATCAGCCCCAGCATTTT
NA,NA,TRBV29-1,TRBJ1-1,CSVGVGQNTEAFF,TGCAGCGTTGGCGTGGGACAGAACACTGAAGCTTTCTTT
TRBD2,NA,TRBV9,TRBJ2-3,CASSVGRLAGTDTQYF,TGTGCCAGCAGCGTAGGCCGCCTAGCGGGCACAGATACGCAGTATTTT
NA,NA,TRBV5-5,TRBJ1-4,CASSLEGQFNEKLFF,TGTGCCAGCAGCTTGGAAGGACAGTTTAATGAAAAACTGTTTTTT
TRBD1,NA,TRBV14,TRBJ1-2,CASSQVGTGERGYTF,TGTGCCAGCAGCCAAGTGGGGACAGGGGAACGGGGCTACACCTTC
NA,NA,TRBV4-3,TRBJ1-1,CASSQDLYWTVNTEAFF,TGCGCCAGCAGCCAAGATCTGTACTGGACAGTAAACACTGAAGCTTTCTTT
TRBD1,once,TRBV5-5,TRBJ1-3,CASSSGQGASGNTIYF,TGTGCCAGCAGCTCAGGACAGGGGGCCTCTGGAAACACCATATATTTT
NA,NA,TRBV14,TRBJ1-1,CASSRDPGKGSTEAFF,TGTGCCAGCAGTAGAGACCCAGGGAAAGGAAGCACTGAAGCTTTCTTT
TRBD1,NA,TRBV28,TRBJ1-1,CASNRQGPTEAFF,TGTGCCAGCAACCGACAGGGGCCCACTGAAGCTTTCTTT
NA,NA,TRBV27,TRBJ1-6,CASSFLLDVTAVSYNSPLHF,TGTGCCAGCAGTTTCCTCCTAGACGTGACAGCCGTCTCCTATAATTCACCCCTCCACTTT
TRBD2,NA,TRBV7-6,TRBJ2-3,CASSLYASGGASDTQYF,TGTGCCAGCAGCTTGTACGCTAGCGGGGGGGCCTCAGATACGCAGTATTTT
NA,NA,TRBV11-2,TRBJ1-6,CASSLDRRRSYNSPLHF,TGTGCCAGCAGCTTAGACAGGCGACGCTCCTATAATTCACCCCTCCACTTT
NA,NA,TRBV5-6,TRBJ1-5,CASSLRTPSNQPQHF,TGTGCCAGCAGCTTAAGGACACCTAGCAATCAGCCCCAGCATTTT
NA,NA,TRBV11-2,TRBJ1-2,CASGRMWATAYGYTF,TGTGCCAGCGGGAGGATGTGGGCCACGGCTTATGGCTACACCTTC
NA,few,TRBV19,TRBJ2-5,CASADYTQETQYF,TGTGCCAGTGCGGACTATACTCAAGAGACCCAGTACTTC
TRBD2,few,TRBV3-1/TRBV3-2,TRBJ2-1,CASSPNPTSGGDNEQFF,TGTGCCAGCAGCCCTAACCCGACTAGCGGGGGAGACAATGAGCAGTTCTTC
NA,NA,TRBV15,TRBJ2-3,CATSNAGPGYTQYF,TGTGCCACCAGCAATGCAGGGCCCGGGTATACGCAGTATTTT
NA,NA,TRBV28,TRBJ1-3,CASSSGVPFTGNTIYF,TGTGCCAGCAGTTCCGGGGTTCCCTTCACTGGAAACACCATATATTTT